The clone carrying this T cell receptor (beta chain) came up once. What it binds is unknown. Compared with germline, one end of the junction differs, possibly owing to a read error. This specimen comes from a study of spatial heterogeneity in lung cancer. On the study more broadly: Sequencing of follow-up PBMC samples took place when they were available, at a median of about 22 months after resection. Averaged across combinations, each unique TCR and UMI pairing appeared more than ten times in raw reads, which were uncorrected.

Study-wide results and limits: Follow-up blood showed ubiquitous expanded tumor TCRs less than blood at resection did.

Time point denoted: blood at routine non-recurrence follow-up after resection. TCRdb reprocessed the 5' RACE reads with MiXCR, giving one entry per CDR3 protein. The sample has 9,500 to 12,000 distinct CDR3 sequences; over 20% are singletons. The V gene's germline CDR1 is MNHNY and CDR2 SVGAGI (reference sequence). The length of the CDR3 is 14 residues. This material consisted of PBMCs, taken at follow-up. This chain joins TRBV6-6 and TRBJ2-3; D call uncertain. This TCR was recovered from a male donor with early-stage non-small cell lung cancer. The CDR3 bases are TGTGCCAGCAGTCCTACTGACGGCACAGATACGCGGTATTTT. Translated: CASSPTDGTDTRYF.